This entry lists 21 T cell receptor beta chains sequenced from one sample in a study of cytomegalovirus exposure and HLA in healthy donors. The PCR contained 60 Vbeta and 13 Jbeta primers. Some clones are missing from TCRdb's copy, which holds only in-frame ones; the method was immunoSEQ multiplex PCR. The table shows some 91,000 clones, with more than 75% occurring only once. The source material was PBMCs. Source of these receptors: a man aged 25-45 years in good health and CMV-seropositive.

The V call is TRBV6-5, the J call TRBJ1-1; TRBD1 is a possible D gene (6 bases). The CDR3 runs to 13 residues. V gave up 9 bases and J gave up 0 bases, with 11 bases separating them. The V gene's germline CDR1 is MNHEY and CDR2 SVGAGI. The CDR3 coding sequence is TGTGCCAGTTACAGGGCTCTGAACACTGAAGCTTTCTTT. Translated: CASYRALNTEAFF.

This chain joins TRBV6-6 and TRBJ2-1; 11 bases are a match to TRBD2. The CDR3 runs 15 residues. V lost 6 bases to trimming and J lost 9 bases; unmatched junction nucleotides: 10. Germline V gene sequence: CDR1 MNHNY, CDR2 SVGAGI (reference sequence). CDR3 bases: TGTGCCAGCAGACCCGGGACTAGCGGAAGGGGTGAGCAGTTCTTC. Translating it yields CASRPGTSGRGEQFF.

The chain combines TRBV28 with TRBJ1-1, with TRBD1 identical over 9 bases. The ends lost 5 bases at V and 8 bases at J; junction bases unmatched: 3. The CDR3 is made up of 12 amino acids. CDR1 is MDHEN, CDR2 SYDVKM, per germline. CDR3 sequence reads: CASSPGTGEAFF. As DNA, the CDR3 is TGTGCCAGCAGTCCCGGGACAGGGGAAGCTTTCTTT.

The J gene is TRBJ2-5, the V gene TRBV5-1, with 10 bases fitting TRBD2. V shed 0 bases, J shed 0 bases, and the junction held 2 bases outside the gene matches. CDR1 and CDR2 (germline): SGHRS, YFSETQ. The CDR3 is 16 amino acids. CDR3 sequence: CASSLALAGYQETQYF. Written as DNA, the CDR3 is TGCGCCAGCAGCTTGGCACTAGCGGGGTACCAAGAGACCCAGTACTTC.

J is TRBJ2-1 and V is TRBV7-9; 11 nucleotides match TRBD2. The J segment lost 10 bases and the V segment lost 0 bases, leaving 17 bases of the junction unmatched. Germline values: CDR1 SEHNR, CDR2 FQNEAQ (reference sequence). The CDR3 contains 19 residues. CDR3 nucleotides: TGTGCCAGCAGCTTAGCGATCAGGCCTTGGGATAGCGGGAGGGAGGAGCAGTTCTTC. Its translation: CASSLAIRPWDSGREEQFF.

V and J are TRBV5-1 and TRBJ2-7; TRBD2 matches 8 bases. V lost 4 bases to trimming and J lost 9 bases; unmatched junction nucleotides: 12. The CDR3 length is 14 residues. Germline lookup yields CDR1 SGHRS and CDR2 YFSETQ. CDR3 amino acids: CASSGSGTSLRQYF. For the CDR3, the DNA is TGCGCCAGCAGCGGCTCCGGGACTAGTTTACGGCAGTACTTC.

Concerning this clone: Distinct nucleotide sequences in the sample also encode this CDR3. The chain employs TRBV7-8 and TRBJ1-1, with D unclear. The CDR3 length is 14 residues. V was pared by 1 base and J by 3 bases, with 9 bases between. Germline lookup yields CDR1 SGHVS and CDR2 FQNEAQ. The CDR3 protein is CASSLVSRDTEAFF. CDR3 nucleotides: TGTGCCAGCAGCTTAGTTTCTCGGGACACTGAAGCTTTCTTT.

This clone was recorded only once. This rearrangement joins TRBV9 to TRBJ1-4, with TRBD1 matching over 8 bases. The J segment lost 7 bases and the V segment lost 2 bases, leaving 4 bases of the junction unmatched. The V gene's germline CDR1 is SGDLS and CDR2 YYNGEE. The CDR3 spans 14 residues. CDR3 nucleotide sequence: TGTGCCAGCAGCGTCGACAGGGGTGGTGAAAAACTGTTTTTT. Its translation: CASSVDRGGEKLFF.

The CDR3 nucleotides are TGTGCCAGCAGACACCAATCAGGGGGCCCTGGAGATACGCAGTATTTT. It codes for CASRHQSGGPGDTQYF. This chain links TRBV7-9 with TRBJ2-3, with 8 bases matching TRBD1. The ends lost 6 bases at V and 5 bases at J; junction bases unmatched: 13. Germline CDR1 is SEHNR and CDR2 is FQNEAQ (reference sequence). The CDR3 runs to 16 residues.

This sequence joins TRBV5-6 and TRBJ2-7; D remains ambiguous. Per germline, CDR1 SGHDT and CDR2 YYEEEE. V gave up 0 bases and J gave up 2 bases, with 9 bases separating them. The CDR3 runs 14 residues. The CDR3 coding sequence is TGTGCCAGCAGCTTGGGCTCAGGAACCTACGAGCAGTACTTC. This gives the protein CASSLGSGTYEQYF.

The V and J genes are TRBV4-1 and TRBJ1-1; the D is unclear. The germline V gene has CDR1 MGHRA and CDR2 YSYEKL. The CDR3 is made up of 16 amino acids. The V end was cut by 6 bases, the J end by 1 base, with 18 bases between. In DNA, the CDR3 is TGCGCCAGCAGTACAAGCCTTAGAGGGAAGAACACTGAAGCTTTCTTT. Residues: CASSTSLRGKNTEAFF.

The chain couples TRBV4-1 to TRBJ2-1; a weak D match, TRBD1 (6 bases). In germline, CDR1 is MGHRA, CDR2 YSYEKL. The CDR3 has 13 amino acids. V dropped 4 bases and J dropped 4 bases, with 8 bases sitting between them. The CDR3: CASSRGQYNEQFF. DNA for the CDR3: TGCGCCAGCAGCCGCGGACAGTACAATGAGCAGTTCTTC.

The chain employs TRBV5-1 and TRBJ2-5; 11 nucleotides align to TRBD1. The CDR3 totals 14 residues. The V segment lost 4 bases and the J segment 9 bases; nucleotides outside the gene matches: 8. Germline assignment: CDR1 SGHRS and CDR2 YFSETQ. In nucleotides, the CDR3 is TGCGCCAGCAGCGGGGGACAGGGGGAAGGGGCCCAGTACTTC. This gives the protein CASSGGQGEGAQYF.

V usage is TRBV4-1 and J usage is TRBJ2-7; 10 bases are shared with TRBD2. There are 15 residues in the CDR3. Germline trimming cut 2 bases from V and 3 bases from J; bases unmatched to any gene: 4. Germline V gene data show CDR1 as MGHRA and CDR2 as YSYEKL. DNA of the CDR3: TGCGCCAGCAGCCAACCAACTAGCGGGAACTACGAGCAGTACTTC. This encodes CASSQPTSGNYEQYF.

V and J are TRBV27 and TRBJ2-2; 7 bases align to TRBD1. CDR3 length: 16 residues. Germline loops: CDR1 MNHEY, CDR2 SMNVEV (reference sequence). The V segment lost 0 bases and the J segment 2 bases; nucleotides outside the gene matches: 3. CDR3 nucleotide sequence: TGTGCCAGCAGTTTATCGGGACAGAGAAACACCGGGGAGCTGTTTTTT. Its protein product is CASSLSGQRNTGELFF.

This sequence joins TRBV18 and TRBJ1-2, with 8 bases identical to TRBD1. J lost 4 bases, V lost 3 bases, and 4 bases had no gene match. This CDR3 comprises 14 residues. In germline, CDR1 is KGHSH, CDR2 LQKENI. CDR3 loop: CASSPSGQGYGYTF. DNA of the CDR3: TGTGCCAGCTCACCCTCCGGACAGGGCTATGGCTACACCTTC.

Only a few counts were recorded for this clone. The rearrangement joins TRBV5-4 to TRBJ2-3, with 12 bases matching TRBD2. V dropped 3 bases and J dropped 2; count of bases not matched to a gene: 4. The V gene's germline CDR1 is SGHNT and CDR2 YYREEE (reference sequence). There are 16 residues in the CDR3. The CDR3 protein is CASSSLAGGATDTQYF. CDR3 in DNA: TGTGCCAGCAGCTCCCTAGCGGGAGGGGCCACAGATACGCAGTATTTT. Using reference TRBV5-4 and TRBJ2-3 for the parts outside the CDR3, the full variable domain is ETGVTQSPTHLIKTRGQQVTLRCSSQSGHNTVSWYQQALGQGPQFIFQYYREEENGRGNFPPRFSGLQFPNYSSELNVNALELDDSALYLCASSSLAGGATDTQYFGPGTRLTVL.

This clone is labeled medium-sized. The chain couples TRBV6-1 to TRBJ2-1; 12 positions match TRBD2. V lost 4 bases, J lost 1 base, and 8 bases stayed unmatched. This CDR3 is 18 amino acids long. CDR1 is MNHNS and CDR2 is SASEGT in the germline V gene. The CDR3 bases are TGTGCCAGCAGTGGAGCTGGACTAGCGGGATTGTCCTACAATGAGCAGTTCTTC. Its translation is CASSGAGLAGLSYNEQFF.

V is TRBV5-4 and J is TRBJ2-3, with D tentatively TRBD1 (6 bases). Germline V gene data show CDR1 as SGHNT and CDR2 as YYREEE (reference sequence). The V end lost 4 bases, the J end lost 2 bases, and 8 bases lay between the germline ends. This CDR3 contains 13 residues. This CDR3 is CASSRDNTDTQYF. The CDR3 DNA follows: TGTGCCAGCAGCCGGGACAACACAGATACGCAGTATTTT.

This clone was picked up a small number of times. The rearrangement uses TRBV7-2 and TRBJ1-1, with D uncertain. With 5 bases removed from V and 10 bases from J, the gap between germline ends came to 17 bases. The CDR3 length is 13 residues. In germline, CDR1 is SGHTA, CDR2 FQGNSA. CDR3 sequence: CASSREGIGVAFF. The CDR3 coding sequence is TGTGCCAGCAGCCGCGAGGGTATTGGTGTAGCTTTCTTT.

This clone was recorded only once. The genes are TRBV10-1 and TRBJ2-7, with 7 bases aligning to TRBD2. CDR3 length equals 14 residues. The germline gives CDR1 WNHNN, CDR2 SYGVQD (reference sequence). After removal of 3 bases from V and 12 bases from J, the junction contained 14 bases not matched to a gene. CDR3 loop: CASSDPWSTAGMYF. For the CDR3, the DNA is TGCGCCAGCAGTGACCCGTGGTCCACAGCGGGAATGTACTTC.